Listed below are T cell receptor beta chains from one sample, sequenced in a study of cytomegalovirus exposure and HLA in healthy donors. Clones were read by immunoSEQ multiplex PCR, and TCRdb kept only the in-frame ones, dropping some. This table has 120,000 or so clones, around 70% appearing once. The specimen was PBMCs. These receptors were obtained from a man aged 25 to 40 in good health and CMV-seropositive. CDR3s include the opening cysteine and the closing phenylalanine or tryptophan. A D gene is named only where the DNA matches it firmly. Clone size is given for some rows only: seen once, a few or many times, or a class if the clone is expanded.

V gene: TRBV29-1
D gene: .
J gene: TRBJ2-1
CDR3 length: 10
clone size: few
CDR3 DNA: TGCAGCGCCTTGTATTATGAGCAGTTCTTC
CDR3 protein: CSALYYEQFF

V gene: TRBV28
D gene: TRBD1
J gene: TRBJ2-7
CDR3 length: 16
clone size: few
CDR3 DNA: TGTGCCAGCAGTTCAATACCGGGACAGGGATTTCACGAGCAGTACTTC
CDR3 protein: CASSSIPGQGFHEQYF

V gene: TRBV19
D gene: .
J gene: TRBJ2-1
CDR3 length: 14
clone size: .
CDR3 DNA: TGTGCCAGTAGTATTAATGGTCAGGGTAGGGCGCAGTTCTTC
CDR3 protein: CASSINGQGRAQFF

V gene: TRBV5-8
D gene: .
J gene: TRBJ2-1
CDR3 length: 17
clone size: .
CDR3 DNA: TGTGCCAGCAGCATTAGCGTGACCTCAGACTCCTACAATGAGCAGTTCTTC
CDR3 protein: CASSISVTSDSYNEQFF

V gene: TRBV5-1
D gene: TRBD1
J gene: TRBJ1-2
CDR3 length: 17
clone size: .
CDR3 DNA: TGCGCCAGCAGCTTCTCGACGGGACAGGGGACGATCTATGGCTACACCTTC
CDR3 protein: CASSFSTGQGTIYGYTF

V gene: TRBV7-9
D gene: TRBD2
J gene: TRBJ2-5
CDR3 length: 17
clone size: .
CDR3 DNA: TGTGCCAGCAGCTTAGACCCCGGGGGGGGGATAATGGAGACCCAGTACTTC
CDR3 protein: CASSLDPGGGIMETQYF

V gene: TRBV5-1
D gene: .
J gene: TRBJ2-3
CDR3 length: 15
clone size: once
CDR3 DNA: TGCGCCAGCAGCTGGGGCCTGGGTAGCACAGATACGCAGTATTTT
CDR3 protein: CASSWGLGSTDTQYF

V gene: TRBV7-9
D gene: TRBD2
J gene: TRBJ2-7
CDR3 length: 19
clone size: .
CDR3 DNA: TGTGCCAGCAGCTTAGCTTTGATGTTCGGGACTAGCGGGAGCTACGAGCAGTACTTC
CDR3 protein: CASSLALMFGTSGSYEQYF

V gene: TRBV7-6
D gene: .
J gene: TRBJ2-7
CDR3 length: 13
clone size: .
CDR3 DNA: TGTGCCAGCAGCCGAACAGGGTCGTACGAGCAGTACTTC
CDR3 protein: CASSRTGSYEQYF

V gene: TRBV10-1
D gene: .
J gene: TRBJ2-3
CDR3 length: 15
clone size: .
CDR3 DNA: TGCGCCAGCAGTGAGCCTAGCGCAAACCCAGATACGCAGTATTTT
CDR3 protein: CASSEPSANPDTQYF

V gene: TRBV9
D gene: .
J gene: TRBJ2-4
CDR3 length: 14
clone size: .
CDR3 DNA: TGTGCCAGCAGCGTAGCCGGTGAGTCGAACATTCAGTACTTC
CDR3 protein: CASSVAGESNIQYF

V gene: TRBV4-2
D gene: TRBD1
J gene: TRBJ1-1
CDR3 length: 16
clone size: .
CDR3 DNA: TGTGCCAGCAGCCAAGAAGGAGGGGGCAGTGACACTGAAGCTTTCTTT
CDR3 protein: CASSQEGGGSDTEAFF

V gene: TRBV28
D gene: TRBD1
J gene: TRBJ2-7
CDR3 length: 15
clone size: .
CDR3 DNA: TGTGCCAGCCAAGCGGGACAGGGGGCCTCCTACGAGCAGTACTTC
CDR3 protein: CASQAGQGASYEQYF

V gene: TRBV14
D gene: TRBD1
J gene: TRBJ1-4
CDR3 length: 14
clone size: .
CDR3 DNA: TGTGCCAGCAGCCCAGGGACAGGGGGCAGAAAACTGTTTTTT
CDR3 protein: CASSPGTGGRKLFF

V gene: TRBV27
D gene: .
J gene: TRBJ2-7
CDR3 length: 15
clone size: few
CDR3 DNA: TGTGCCAGCAGCCTGGAGGCCCCGAGGGTGTACGAGCAGTACTTC
CDR3 protein: CASSLEAPRVYEQYF

V gene: TRBV7-8
D gene: .
J gene: TRBJ2-1
CDR3 length: 15
clone size: few
CDR3 DNA: TGTGCCAGCAGCTTAACAGGGCCGTCTTACAATGAGCAGTTCTTC
CDR3 protein: CASSLTGPSYNEQFF

V gene: TRBV19
D gene: .
J gene: TRBJ2-3
CDR3 length: 14
clone size: .
CDR3 DNA: TGTGCCAGTAGTATAGCTGGCACCGCCAATACGCAGTATTTT
CDR3 protein: CASSIAGTANTQYF

V gene: TRBV5-1
D gene: .
J gene: TRBJ2-5
CDR3 length: 15
clone size: .
CDR3 DNA: TGCGCCAGCAGCTTGTTTGCGGGGATCCAAGAGACCCAGTACTTC
CDR3 protein: CASSLFAGIQETQYF

V gene: TRBV5-1
D gene: TRBD1
J gene: TRBJ1-4
CDR3 length: 16
clone size: few
CDR3 DNA: TGCGCCAGCAGCCAAGGGACAGGGGATGTCGATGAAAAACTGTTTTTT
CDR3 protein: CASSQGTGDVDEKLFF

V gene: TRBV5-1
D gene: TRBD2
J gene: TRBJ2-2
CDR3 length: 16
clone size: .
CDR3 DNA: TGCGCCAGCAGCTTATCTAGCGGGATAAGGACCGGGGAGCTGTTTTTT
CDR3 protein: CASSLSSGIRTGELFF

V gene: TRBV29-1
D gene: .
J gene: TRBJ2-1
CDR3 length: 12
clone size: .
CDR3 DNA: TGCAGCGGAATGGTGGAGGTCCCTGAGCAGTTCTTC
CDR3 protein: CSGMVEVPEQFF

V gene: TRBV7-7
D gene: .
J gene: TRBJ2-3
CDR3 length: 13
clone size: .
CDR3 DNA: TGTGCTAGCAGCCGTGGGCGCACAGATACGCAGTATTTT
CDR3 protein: CASSRGRTDTQYF

V gene: TRBV27
D gene: .
J gene: TRBJ1-2
CDR3 length: 13
clone size: .
CDR3 DNA: TGTGCCAGCAGGGGCCAGTGGTACTATGGCTACACCTTC
CDR3 protein: CASRGQWYYGYTF

V gene: TRBV9
D gene: .
J gene: TRBJ2-3
CDR3 length: 16
clone size: .
CDR3 DNA: TGTGCCAGCAGCCCCCTGGACTGGAAAAGCACAGATACGCAGTATTTT
CDR3 protein: CASSPLDWKSTDTQYF

V gene: TRBV7-9
D gene: TRBD2
J gene: TRBJ2-7
CDR3 length: 14
clone size: .
CDR3 DNA: TGTGCCAGCCTCCCGGGGGGGCCCCCCTACGAGCAGTACTTC
CDR3 protein: CASLPGGPPYEQYF

V gene: TRBV23-1
D gene: .
J gene: TRBJ2-3
CDR3 length: 15
clone size: .
CDR3 DNA: TGCGCCAGCAGTGAGGTCGGAGGGGAGACAGATACGCAGTATTTT
CDR3 protein: CASSEVGGETDTQYF

V gene: TRBV28
D gene: TRBD1
J gene: TRBJ2-7
CDR3 length: 14
clone size: .
CDR3 DNA: TGTGCCAGCAGTTTGGGGGACAGACTTTACGAGCAGTACTTC
CDR3 protein: CASSLGDRLYEQYF

V gene: TRBV19
D gene: .
J gene: TRBJ2-3
CDR3 length: 13
clone size: .
CDR3 DNA: TGTGCCAGTAGTCATGAGGGTTCAGATACGCAGTATTTT
CDR3 protein: CASSHEGSDTQYF

V gene: TRBV7-8
D gene: TRBD1
J gene: TRBJ1-5
CDR3 length: 17
clone size: few
CDR3 DNA: TGTGCCAGCAGCTTGGACAGGGAGGTATACAGCAATCAGCCCCAGCATTTT
CDR3 protein: CASSLDREVYSNQPQHF

V gene: TRBV4-2
D gene: .
J gene: TRBJ2-7
CDR3 length: 14
clone size: .
CDR3 DNA: TGTGCATCTTCGGGGGGCAGACAGTCCTACGAGCAGTACTTC
CDR3 protein: CASSGGRQSYEQYF

V gene: TRBV13
D gene: TRBD1
J gene: TRBJ2-1
CDR3 length: 21
clone size: .
CDR3 DNA: TGTGCCTTAGGTGGGACAGGGGCACTAGCCGCCGCCGGGGGGGTCTACAATGAGCAGTTCTTC
CDR3 protein: CALGGTGALAAAGGVYNEQFF

V gene: TRBV6-1
D gene: .
J gene: TRBJ1-4
CDR3 length: 13
clone size: few
CDR3 DNA: TGTGCCAGCAGGCGGTTAACTAATGAAAAACTGTTTTTT
CDR3 protein: CASRRLTNEKLFF

V gene: TRBV5-1
D gene: .
J gene: TRBJ2-5
CDR3 length: 12
clone size: .
CDR3 DNA: TGCGCCAGCAGCCTCCTTGGCGAGACCCAGTACTTC
CDR3 protein: CASSLLGETQYF

V gene: TRBV4-3
D gene: .
J gene: TRBJ1-1
CDR3 length: 14
clone size: .
CDR3 DNA: TGCGCCAGCAGCCCCGGGACTAGCTACACTGAAGCTTTCTTT
CDR3 protein: CASSPGTSYTEAFF

V gene: TRBV7-8
D gene: .
J gene: TRBJ2-7
CDR3 length: 18
clone size: .
CDR3 DNA: TGTGCCAGCAGCTTAGAACGAGGGACTCCGAGTTTCTCCTACGAGCAGTACTTC
CDR3 protein: CASSLERGTPSFSYEQYF

V gene: TRBV7-9
D gene: .
J gene: TRBJ1-1
CDR3 length: 15
clone size: .
CDR3 DNA: TGTGCCAGCGGTTTAGTCAACAGCATGAACACTGAAGCTTTCTTT
CDR3 protein: CASGLVNSMNTEAFF

V gene: TRBV6-5
D gene: .
J gene: TRBJ2-7
CDR3 length: 15
clone size: few
CDR3 DNA: TGTGCCAGCAGTTATGACTATTTAAACCCCTACGAGCAGTACTTC
CDR3 protein: CASSYDYLNPYEQYF

V gene: TRBV6-5
D gene: TRBD1
J gene: TRBJ1-1
CDR3 length: 14
clone size: .
CDR3 DNA: TGTGCCAGCAGGAGACAGGGTATGAACACTGAAGCTTTCTTT
CDR3 protein: CASRRQGMNTEAFF

V gene: TRBV4-1
D gene: TRBD2
J gene: TRBJ2-3
CDR3 length: 15
clone size: .
CDR3 DNA: TGCGCCAGCAGCCAAAGAGCGGGAGTAACAGATACGCAGTATTTT
CDR3 protein: CASSQRAGVTDTQYF

V gene: TRBV5-1
D gene: TRBD2
J gene: TRBJ2-1
CDR3 length: 18
clone size: few
CDR3 DNA: TGCGCCAGCAGCTTGGGGGTAGCGGGAGGTCGCTCCTACAATGAGCAGTTCTTC
CDR3 protein: CASSLGVAGGRSYNEQFF

V gene: TRBV5-1
D gene: .
J gene: TRBJ1-1
CDR3 length: 15
clone size: .
CDR3 DNA: TGCGCCAGCAGCTCCCAGAGGGTCCAGAACACTGAAGCTTTCTTT
CDR3 protein: CASSSQRVQNTEAFF

V gene: TRBV11-3
D gene: .
J gene: TRBJ1-3
CDR3 length: 15
clone size: .
CDR3 DNA: TGTGCCAGCAGCATCCGTGAGGCGACTGGAAACACCATATATTTT
CDR3 protein: CASSIREATGNTIYF

V gene: TRBV5-1
D gene: .
J gene: TRBJ2-1
CDR3 length: 15
clone size: .
CDR3 DNA: TGCGCCAGCAGCTTGTTTGGTAGCTCCTACAATGAGCAGTTCTTC
CDR3 protein: CASSLFGSSYNEQFF

V gene: TRBV25-1
D gene: .
J gene: TRBJ1-1
CDR3 length: 11
clone size: .
CDR3 DNA: TGTGCCAGCAGTGAGGGGGCAGAAGCTTTCTTT
CDR3 protein: CASSEGAEAFF

V gene: TRBV7-2
D gene: .
J gene: TRBJ1-5
CDR3 length: 13
clone size: .
CDR3 DNA: TGTGCCAGCAGCTTAGCTAGATCTCGGCCCCAGCATTTT
CDR3 protein: CASSLARSRPQHF

V gene: TRBV21-1
D gene: .
J gene: TRBJ2-2
CDR3 length: 16
clone size: few
CDR3 DNA: TGTGCCAGCAGCAATTTCTGGGAGACGAACACCGGGGAGCTGTTTTTT
CDR3 protein: CASSNFWETNTGELFF

V gene: TRBV5-1
D gene: .
J gene: TRBJ2-7
CDR3 length: 13
clone size: .
CDR3 DNA: TGCGCCAGCAGCTCCCAGACTAGTTACGAGCAGTACTTC
CDR3 protein: CASSSQTSYEQYF

V gene: TRBV7-9
D gene: TRBD2
J gene: TRBJ2-7
CDR3 length: 17
clone size: .
CDR3 DNA: TGTTCCAGCAGCTTAGGGTACGTAGCGGGAGCTTTCTACGAGCAGTACTTC
CDR3 protein: CSSSLGYVAGAFYEQYF

V gene: TRBV5-8
D gene: TRBD2
J gene: TRBJ2-1
CDR3 length: 16
clone size: .
CDR3 DNA: TGTGCCAGCAGCCCCCCGGGGACTAGCGGGAGAGTTTGGCAGCTCTTC
CDR3 protein: CASSPPGTSGRVWQLF

V gene: TRBV2
D gene: .
J gene: TRBJ1-2
CDR3 length: 14
clone size: .
CDR3 DNA: TGTGCCAGCAGTCCATCGACAGTTAACTATGGCTACACCTTC
CDR3 protein: CASSPSTVNYGYTF

V gene: TRBV5-4
D gene: TRBD2
J gene: TRBJ2-5
CDR3 length: 16
clone size: .
CDR3 DNA: TGTGCCAGCAGCTCCCCACCAGCGGGAGGGGGAGAGACCCAGTACTTC
CDR3 protein: CASSSPPAGGGETQYF

V gene: TRBV5-1
D gene: TRBD1
J gene: TRBJ1-1
CDR3 length: 15
clone size: few
CDR3 DNA: TGCGCCAGCAGCCAGCAAGGACAGGGGAACACTGAAGCTTTCTTT
CDR3 protein: CASSQQGQGNTEAFF

V gene: TRBV2
D gene: .
J gene: TRBJ2-7
CDR3 length: 16
clone size: few
CDR3 DNA: TGTGCCAGCAGTGAACTGGTGGGAGGAATACCTAACGAGCAGTACTTC
CDR3 protein: CASSELVGGIPNEQYF

V gene: TRBV7-6
D gene: .
J gene: TRBJ2-1
CDR3 length: 18
clone size: .
CDR3 DNA: TGTGCCAGCAGCTTACCATCGAGAGGCGCGAGCTCCTACAATGAGCAGTTCTTC
CDR3 protein: CASSLPSRGASSYNEQFF

V gene: TRBV18
D gene: TRBD1
J gene: TRBJ1-5
CDR3 length: 15
clone size: .
CDR3 DNA: TGTGCCAGCTCACCAAATACAGGGGACGATCAGCCCCAGCATTTT
CDR3 protein: CASSPNTGDDQPQHF

V gene: TRBV6-6
D gene: TRBD1
J gene: TRBJ2-7
CDR3 length: 14
clone size: .
CDR3 DNA: TGTGCCAGCAGTAAGGGACAGGTCTCCTACGAGCAGTACTTC
CDR3 protein: CASSKGQVSYEQYF

V gene: TRBV27
D gene: .
J gene: TRBJ2-3
CDR3 length: 17
clone size: .
CDR3 DNA: TGTGCCAGCAGTTTATCGAGGGACTCCGTGATCGGAGGTACGCAGTATTTT
CDR3 protein: CASSLSRDSVIGGTQYF

V gene: TRBV15
D gene: TRBD2
J gene: TRBJ2-2
CDR3 length: 16
clone size: once
CDR3 DNA: TGTGCCACCAGCACCGGGACTAGCGGGATAAGAAGGGAGCTGTTTTTT
CDR3 protein: CATSTGTSGIRRELFF

V gene: TRBV27
D gene: TRBD1
J gene: TRBJ1-4
CDR3 length: 17
clone size: few
CDR3 DNA: TGTGCCAGCAGTTCACTCCGACAGGGGGCAACTAATGAAAAACTGTTTTTT
CDR3 protein: CASSSLRQGATNEKLFF